This T cell receptor (beta chain) was recorded in a study of T cells after yellow fever vaccination. The CDR3 is 17 amino acids. Germline CDR1 reads SGDLS; CDR2 reads YYNGEE. This clonotype was recorded only once. The junction differs from germline at one of its ends, possibly a read error. TCRdb ran MiXCR on the 5' RACE reads and lists one entry per CDR3 protein. The sample contains around 360,000 distinct CDR3 sequences, under 14% of which appear only once. The chain employs TRBV9 and TRBJ1-3, with a tentative D call TRBD1 (5 bases). The starting material was PBMCs, obtained on the day of the first yellow fever vaccination. The sequence derives from a man younger than 35 who received the YFV17D yellow fever vaccine. CDR3: CASSRGRGRETGDTIYF. The CDR3 nucleotides read TGTGCCAGCAGCCGAGGGAGGGGAAGGGAAACTGGAGACACCATATATTTT.